The rows below give T cell receptor beta chains drawn from one sample of a study of blood T cell repertoires in COVID-19. The assay was immunoSEQ multiplex PCR, and TCRdb's table has in-frame clones only and misses some. The sample holds some 180,000 clones, 88% seen once. Sequences were obtained from peripheral blood. Source of these receptors: a man aged 35 to 55 with active or convalescent COVID-19. CDR3s include the opening cysteine and the closing phenylalanine or tryptophan. Fields, in order: clone size, V gene, J gene, CDR3 protein. Size is omitted from some rows. Given values are once, few, many or a class for expanded clones.

clone_size: once; v_call: TRBV24-1; j_call: TRBJ1-2; cdr3_aa: CATSDASGNYGYTF
clone_size: once; v_call: TRBV7-2; j_call: TRBJ1-6; cdr3_aa: CASSLPPGSPLHF
clone_size: NA; v_call: TRBV6-1; j_call: TRBJ2-2; cdr3_aa: CASSEFLGTLGTGELFF
clone_size: NA; v_call: TRBV29-1; j_call: TRBJ2-3; cdr3_aa: CSVENAGGRTDTQYF
clone_size: NA; v_call: TRBV9; j_call: TRBJ1-2; cdr3_aa: CASSVGVRIHYGYTF
clone_size: NA; v_call: TRBV7-8; j_call: TRBJ2-7; cdr3_aa: CASSLQGGEQYF
clone_size: NA; v_call: TRBV7-9; j_call: TRBJ2-2; cdr3_aa: CASSLLLAGEGGELFF
clone_size: NA; v_call: TRBV6-5; j_call: TRBJ2-7; cdr3_aa: CASRAVQGSTYEQYF
clone_size: NA; v_call: TRBV6-1; j_call: TRBJ1-5; cdr3_aa: CASSEQGFGNQPQHF
clone_size: NA; v_call: TRBV28; j_call: TRBJ2-1; cdr3_aa: CASSLSYRGLYEQFF
clone_size: once; v_call: TRBV2; j_call: TRBJ1-5; cdr3_aa: CASSESSGIRFEPQHF
clone_size: NA; v_call: TRBV11-3; j_call: TRBJ2-1; cdr3_aa: CASSLLVTSSYNEQFF
clone_size: NA; v_call: TRBV6-5; j_call: TRBJ1-1; cdr3_aa: CASSPAGNTEAFF
clone_size: NA; v_call: TRBV6-4; j_call: TRBJ2-2; cdr3_aa: CASSVGGRGAANTGELFF
clone_size: NA; v_call: TRBV5-1; j_call: TRBJ2-7; cdr3_aa: CASSLGTDKYF
clone_size: NA; v_call: TRBV28; j_call: TRBJ2-5; cdr3_aa: CASRPSGVGDQETQYF
clone_size: NA; v_call: TRBV7-2; j_call: TRBJ1-5; cdr3_aa: CASSLGQAWAQPQHF
clone_size: NA; v_call: TRBV4-2; j_call: TRBJ2-1; cdr3_aa: CASSRTSGGPGNEQFF
clone_size: NA; v_call: TRBV9; j_call: TRBJ2-3; cdr3_aa: CASSVSTRDTDTQYF
clone_size: NA; v_call: TRBV6-5; j_call: TRBJ2-2; cdr3_aa: CASSSGARGTGELFF
clone_size: NA; v_call: TRBV5-6; j_call: TRBJ1-3; cdr3_aa: CASSFPGEYPGNTIYF
clone_size: once; v_call: TRBV29-1; j_call: TRBJ2-7; cdr3_aa: CSVEQGAAEQYF
clone_size: NA; v_call: TRBV29-1; j_call: TRBJ1-1; cdr3_aa: CSVVVELTATEAFF
clone_size: NA; v_call: TRBV19; j_call: TRBJ2-3; cdr3_aa: CASSLQQAGPTDTQYF
clone_size: NA; v_call: TRBV2; j_call: TRBJ2-7; cdr3_aa: CASSEGQGILQYF
clone_size: NA; v_call: TRBV6-1; j_call: TRBJ1-2; cdr3_aa: CASSVVLSLTGTGGRGYTF
clone_size: NA; v_call: TRBV5-1; j_call: TRBJ1-2; cdr3_aa: CASSFIWDNLNYGYTF
clone_size: NA; v_call: TRBV7-2; j_call: TRBJ1-5; cdr3_aa: CATISNQPQHF
clone_size: few; v_call: TRBV7-3; j_call: TRBJ2-5; cdr3_aa: CASSLMGVGGFGETQYF
clone_size: NA; v_call: TRBV30; j_call: TRBJ2-3; cdr3_aa: CAWSVRGYPKTGTDTQYF
clone_size: NA; v_call: TRBV19; j_call: TRBJ2-1; cdr3_aa: CASSVNANNEQFF
clone_size: NA; v_call: TRBV10-3; j_call: TRBJ2-5; cdr3_aa: CAIRPGQGLQETQYF
clone_size: NA; v_call: TRBV30; j_call: TRBJ1-2; cdr3_aa: CALLHLRVGGGYTF
clone_size: NA; v_call: TRBV28; j_call: TRBJ1-1; cdr3_aa: CASSLRNTEAFF
clone_size: once; v_call: TRBV18; j_call: TRBJ2-2; cdr3_aa: CASSPEAGVSTGELFF
clone_size: NA; v_call: TRBV19; j_call: TRBJ1-1; cdr3_aa: CASTPRAALINTEAFF
clone_size: NA; v_call: TRBV9; j_call: TRBJ2-7; cdr3_aa: CASSVVAGDPYEQYF
clone_size: NA; v_call: TRBV7-2; j_call: TRBJ1-4; cdr3_aa: CASSRSGSSNEKLFF
clone_size: NA; v_call: TRBV28; j_call: TRBJ2-6; cdr3_aa: CASSSPRGQGSGANVLTF
clone_size: NA; v_call: TRBV29-1; j_call: TRBJ2-1; cdr3_aa: CSVGGSYNEQFF
clone_size: NA; v_call: TRBV5-6; j_call: TRBJ2-1; cdr3_aa: CASSQQLGASGGAADEQFF
clone_size: NA; v_call: TRBV15; j_call: TRBJ1-4; cdr3_aa: CATSRDVAGLREKLFF
clone_size: NA; v_call: TRBV14; j_call: TRBJ2-7; cdr3_aa: CASSHQGVYEQYF
clone_size: NA; v_call: TRBV27; j_call: TRBJ2-3; cdr3_aa: CASSSGTSRTDTQYF
clone_size: NA; v_call: TRBV2; j_call: TRBJ2-3; cdr3_aa: CASRRLAGTPDTQYF
clone_size: NA; v_call: TRBV27; j_call: TRBJ1-6; cdr3_aa: CASSLSRDRGTGSPLHF
clone_size: once; v_call: TRBV6-1; j_call: TRBJ2-3; cdr3_aa: CASSGPSGGWTDTQYF
clone_size: NA; v_call: TRBV30; j_call: TRBJ2-1; cdr3_aa: CAGSGSSYNEQFF
clone_size: NA; v_call: TRBV5-6; j_call: TRBJ2-1; cdr3_aa: CASSRAGISYNEQFF
clone_size: NA; v_call: TRBV9; j_call: TRBJ1-5; cdr3_aa: CASSLTGHDYQPQHF
clone_size: NA; v_call: TRBV11-2; j_call: TRBJ1-4; cdr3_aa: CASSPGQAGDSEKLFF
clone_size: once; v_call: TRBV3-1/TRBV3-2; j_call: TRBJ2-7; cdr3_aa: CASSQVWGQGYEQYF
clone_size: NA; v_call: TRBV13; j_call: TRBJ2-7; cdr3_aa: CASSLRLGSREQYF
clone_size: once; v_call: TRBV7-6; j_call: TRBJ1-3; cdr3_aa: CASSLRGPDGYLNTIYF
clone_size: NA; v_call: TRBV18; j_call: TRBJ1-4; cdr3_aa: CASSLDSTKKLFF
clone_size: NA; v_call: TRBV24-1; j_call: TRBJ2-3; cdr3_aa: CATSDLPAAGGTDTQYF
clone_size: NA; v_call: TRBV6-5; j_call: TRBJ1-3; cdr3_aa: CASIRDWAGNTIYF